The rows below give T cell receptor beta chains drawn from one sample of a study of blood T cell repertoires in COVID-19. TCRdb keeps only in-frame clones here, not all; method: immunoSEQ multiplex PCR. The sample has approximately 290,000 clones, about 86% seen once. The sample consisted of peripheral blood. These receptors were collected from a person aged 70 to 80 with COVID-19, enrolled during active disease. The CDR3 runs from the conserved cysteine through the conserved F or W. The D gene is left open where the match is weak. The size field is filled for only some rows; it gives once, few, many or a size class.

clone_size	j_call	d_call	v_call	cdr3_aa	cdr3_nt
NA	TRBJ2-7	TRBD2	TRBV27	CASSAPRGGTYEQYF	TGTGCCAGCAGTGCGCCTCGGGGGGGGACCTACGAGCAGTACTTC
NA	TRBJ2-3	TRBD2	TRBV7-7	CASSAGGGSTDTQYF	TGTGCCAGCAGCGCTGGCGGGGGAAGCACAGATACGCAGTATTTT
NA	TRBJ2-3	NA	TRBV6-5	CASSYSGIRDTQYF	TGTGCCAGCAGTTACTCGGGCATACGGGATACGCAGTATTTT
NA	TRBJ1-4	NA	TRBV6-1	CASSEDTPNEKLFF	TGTGCCAGCAGTGAGGACACACCTAATGAAAAACTGTTTTTT
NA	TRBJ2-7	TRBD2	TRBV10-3	CAISEFPALAGYEQYF	TGTGCCATCAGTGAGTTCCCCGCTCTAGCGGGCTACGAGCAGTACTTC
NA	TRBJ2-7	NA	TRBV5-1	CASSPGGQPVSSYEQYF	TGCGCCAGCAGCCCCGGGGGACAGCCAGTCTCCTCCTACGAGCAGTACTTC
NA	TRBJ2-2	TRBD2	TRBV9	CASSVAIAGGPDTGELFF	TGTGCCAGCAGCGTAGCTATTGCGGGAGGGCCCGACACCGGGGAGCTGTTTTTT
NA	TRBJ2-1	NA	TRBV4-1	CASRFGSRNEQFF	TGCGCCAGCAGATTCGGGAGCAGAAATGAGCAGTTCTTC
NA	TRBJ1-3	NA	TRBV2	CASSEESRFSGNTIYF	TGTGCCAGCAGTGAAGAATCCAGGTTCTCTGGAAACACCATATATTTT
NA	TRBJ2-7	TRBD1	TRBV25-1	CASSPRTGGEIEQYF	TGTGCCAGCAGCCCCCGGACAGGGGGTGAGATCGAGCAGTACTTC
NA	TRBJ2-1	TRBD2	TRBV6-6	CASRTSGRANEQFF	TGTGCCAGCAGAACCAGCGGGAGGGCAAATGAGCAGTTCTTC
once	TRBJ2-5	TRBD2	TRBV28	CASSRSGGPETQYF	TGTGCCAGCAGCCGAAGCGGGGGGCCGGAGACCCAGTACTTC
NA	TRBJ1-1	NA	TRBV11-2	CASTRGMNTEAFF	TGTGCCAGCACTAGGGGAATGAACACTGAAGCTTTCTTT
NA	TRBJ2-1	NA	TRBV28	CASRVFLEGREQFF	TGTGCCAGCAGGGTGTTTCTGGAGGGCCGTGAGCAGTTCTTC
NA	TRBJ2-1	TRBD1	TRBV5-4	CASSLGNRGSGNEQFF	TGTGCCAGCAGCTTGGGGAACAGGGGGAGTGGCAATGAGCAGTTCTTC
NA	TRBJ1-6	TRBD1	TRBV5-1	CASSLEGTGPNSPLHF	TGCGCCAGCAGCTTGGAAGGGACAGGACCTAATTCACCCCTCCACTTT
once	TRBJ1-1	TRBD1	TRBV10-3	CAIGGQGLYTEAFF	TGTGCCATCGGGGGACAGGGACTATACACTGAAGCTTTCTTT
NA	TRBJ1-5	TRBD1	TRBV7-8	CASSSTTGSVGNQPQHF	TGTGCCAGCAGCTCCACGACAGGGTCTGTGGGCAATCAGCCCCAGCATTTT